This TCR beta chain was profiled in a study of control samples from healthy donors and cancer patients. Only in-frame clones appear in the TCRdb table, and some are missing; sequencing was by immunoSEQ multiplex PCR. The sample has 170,000 or so clones; around 92% are singletons. Deletions cut 6 bases from V and 0 bases from J, with 18 bases between. Germline V gene data show CDR1 as KGHSH and CDR2 as LQKENI. This CDR3 spans 17 amino acids. The chain combines TRBV18 with TRBJ1-3; unclear D gene. This receptor was obtained from a woman aged 40 to 50 in good health. Sequencing was carried out using blood. The CDR3 region is CASSLRPTGSSGNTIYF. The CDR3 DNA reads TGTGCCAGCTCTCTTCGGCCGACGGGAAGCTCTGGAAACACCATATATTTT.